The subject of this entry is one T cell receptor (beta chain). Its specificity is not known. Assay used: immunoSEQ multiplex PCR; TCRdb lists only in-frame clones, some missing. Among more than 35,000 clones listed, around 78% were seen once. This sample is drawn from a study of PD-1 blockade in classical Hodgkin lymphoma. Overall study context: Patients in the cohort were put on intravenous nivolumab, 3 mg/kg every 2 weeks.

Each and every patient relapsed after autologous stem cell transplantation, and patients got differing brentuximab vedotin exposure. The length of the CDR3 is 15 residues. Trimming took 9 bases from V and 4 from J, leaving 19 bases between them. Per germline, CDR1 LNHDA and CDR2 SQIVND (reference sequence). General study results and limits: Newly diagnosed patients had diversity similar to the baseline diversity of complete responders. Reports described newly diagnosed patients as having lower baseline TCR diversity than healthy donors. Initiation of nivolumab under 1 year after ASCT led to exclusion of patients.

The chain recombines TRBV19 with TRBJ2-1, with D tentatively TRBD1 (6 bases). This sequence was found in a human donor with classical Hodgkin lymphoma. Specimen: peripheral blood mononuclear cells (PBMCs), collected at baseline. CDR3 sequence: CASGWDIEEYNEQFF. The CDR3 coding sequence is TGTGCCAGCGGATGGGACATCGAAGAATACAATGAGCAGTTCTTC.